Presented here are 18 T cell receptor beta chains from one specimen sequenced in a study of T cells in Graves' hyperthyroidism and ophthalmopathy. TCR beta CDR3 regions were amplified from RNA. TCR CDR3 underwent first-round RT-PCR with the HTBI primer set. TCRdb re-derived calls from the multiplex PCR reads in MiXCR, one entry per CDR3 protein. The repertoire holds about 500,000 distinct CDR3 sequences, with around 43% as singletons. Material: peripheral blood or thyroid tissue (not recorded which). The origin of the receptors is an adult woman with Graves' disease, either hyperthyroidism or ophthalmopathy (not recorded which).

The chain carries TRBV15 and TRBJ1-1; 7 positions agree with TRBD1. Germline assignment: CDR1 LNHNV and CDR2 YYDKDF (reference sequence). The CDR3 contains 13 residues. V trimming: 11 bases; J trimming: 1 base; junction bases outside the gene matches: 7. The CDR3 spells CAPTGTANTEAFF. In nucleotides, the CDR3 is TGTGCCCCCACCGGGACAGCGAACACTGAAGCTTTCTTT.

This clonotype has at least ten counts. The V and J genes are TRBV6-5 and TRBJ2-7; D is uncertain. The CDR3 has 14 amino acids. Trimming cost V 2 bases and J 2 bases, with 10 bases left between them. Per germline, CDR1 MNHEY and CDR2 SVGAGI. CDR3 sequence reads: CASSYNPNAYEQYF. In DNA form, the CDR3 reads TGTGCCAGCAGTTACAACCCTAACGCCTACGAGCAGTACTTC.

This clonotype was observed at least ten times. The V and J genes are TRBV12-3 or TRBV12-4 and TRBJ1-5; 8 bases fit TRBD1. The junction had 7 bases not matched to a gene; V was cut back by 6 bases and J by 6 bases. This CDR3 is 14 amino acids long. The CDR3 region has the DNA TGTGCCAGCAGCCGAGCAGGGGGCGGTCAGCCCCAGCATTTT. Its protein is CASSRAGGGQPQHF.

The rearrangement links TRBV2 to TRBJ1-2, with 7 positions matching TRBD1. Germline values: CDR1 SNHLY, CDR2 FYNNEI. The V segment lost 7 bases and the J segment 5 bases; nucleotides outside the gene matches: 7. This CDR3 has 13 residues. Here the CDR3 reads CASNRDSSYGYTF. CDR3 DNA sequence: TGTGCCAGCAATCGGGACAGTTCGTATGGCTACACCTTC.

This clonotype showed up many times. This rearrangement joins TRBV19 to TRBJ1-1; D unresolved. The CDR3 runs to 13 residues. The germline V and J ends were trimmed by 7 bases and 0 bases, with 9 bases remaining between them. Germline V CDR1 and CDR2: LNHDA, SQIVND (reference sequence). The CDR3 sequence: CASMAGMNTEAFF. For the CDR3, the DNA is TGTGCCAGTATGGCAGGAATGAACACTGAAGCTTTCTTT.

This chain links TRBV7-9 with TRBJ2-7; 11 nucleotides align to TRBD2. This CDR3 spans 16 amino acids. The ends lost 4 bases at V and 4 bases at J; junction bases unmatched: 9. Germline V gives CDR1 SEHNR, CDR2 FQNEAQ (reference sequence). The CDR3 bases are TGTGCCAGCAGCTCACCGGGGGGACTAGCGGATTACGAGCAGTACTTC. Its translation is CASSSPGGLADYEQYF.

This clonotype was seen only a few times. This rearrangement joins TRBV29-1 to TRBJ2-7; 7 nucleotides line up with TRBD2. With V trimmed by 1 base and J by 0 bases, 6 bases remained unmatched. The CDR3 runs to 15 residues. Germline CDR1 SQVTM, CDR2 ANQGSEA. CDR3 loop: CSVEGAGASSYEQYF. CDR3 DNA: TGCAGCGTTGAAGGGGCGGGAGCCTCCTCCTACGAGCAGTACTTC.

V is TRBV15 and J is TRBJ1-2; D is unclear. Germline CDR1 reads LNHNV; CDR2 reads YYDKDF (reference sequence). The CDR3 extends over 16 amino acids. The ends were cut back, 0 bases at V and 8 bases at J, with 19 bases in the middle. The CDR3 sequence: CATSREGTSGGYGYTF. The DNA of the CDR3 is TGTGCCACCAGCAGAGAGGGCACTAGCGGAGGATACGGCTACACCTTC.

A note on this clonotype: This may stem from a read error, because a much larger clone lies one nucleotide away. The chain couples TRBV6-1 to TRBJ1-1; D is unresolved. The CDR3 has 13 amino acids. Germline V gene data show CDR1 as MNHNS and CDR2 as SASEGT. The CDR3 reads CASSEVGNTEASF. The CDR3 nucleotides are TGTGCCAGCAGTGAAGTGGGCAACACTGAAGCTTCCTTT.

This chain joins TRBV10-1 and TRBJ2-3, with TRBD2 matching 7 bases. Germline V gives CDR1 WNHNN, CDR2 SYGVQD (reference sequence). The CDR3 is 17 residues long. Trimming at V came to 8 bases and at J to 2 bases, leaving 16 bases not matched to a gene. DNA for the CDR3: TGCGCCAGCGGACCTGGGGGGGTAGCGGAGCACACAGATACGCAGTATTTT. It encodes CASGPGGVAEHTDTQYF.

The chain uses TRBV20-1 and TRBJ1-2, with D possibly being TRBD1 (6 bases). This CDR3 has 16 amino acids. Trimming removed 1 base from V and 3 bases from J, with 18 bases in between. The germline V gene has CDR1 DFQATT and CDR2 SNEGSKA (reference sequence). The CDR3 reads CSARGEQGLVDYGYTF. CDR3 nucleotide sequence: TGCAGTGCTAGAGGGGAACAGGGCCTGGTCGACTATGGCTACACCTTC.

The J gene is TRBJ2-5, the V gene TRBV7-2; tentatively, D is TRBD1 (6 bases). This CDR3 spans 16 amino acids. Germline CDR1 and CDR2: SGHTA and FQGNSA. Trimming removed 5 bases from V and 6 bases from J, with 22 bases in between. The DNA for the CDR3 is TGTGCCAGCAGCCCCCTGGGAACAGGGTCTCACCAGACCCAGTACTTC. Translation: CASSPLGTGSHQTQYF.

The chain employs TRBV7-6 and TRBJ1-5; TRBD1 aligns across 8 bases. After removal of 6 bases from V and 4 bases from J, the junction contained 8 bases not matched to a gene. Germline lookup yields CDR1 SGHVS and CDR2 FNYEAQ. There are 15 residues in the CDR3. As DNA, the CDR3 is TGTGCCAGCAGTCCGCCGGACAGGGAGAATCAGCCCCAGCATTTT. This gives the protein CASSPPDRENQPQHF.

There are a few counts of this clonotype. The chain joins TRBV19 to TRBJ1-6; 9 bases align to TRBD1. V gave up 3 bases and J gave up 7 bases; unmatched junction bases: 4. This CDR3 comprises 15 residues. CDR1 is LNHDA, CDR2 SQIVND, per germline (reference sequence). The chain's CDR3 is CASSINTGGNSPLHF. The CDR3 nucleotides are TGTGCCAGTAGTATCAACACAGGGGGCAATTCACCCCTCCACTTT.

This clonotype was detected only a few times. J is TRBJ1-1 and V is TRBV30; tentatively, D is TRBD1 (5 bases). The CDR3 length is 12 residues. The germline gives CDR1 GTSNPN, CDR2 SVGIG (reference sequence). Trimming left V 4 bases short and J 4 bases short, with 10 bases between. Here the CDR3 reads CAWNRDGTEAFF. The CDR3 DNA reads as TGTGCCTGGAACCGGGACGGCACTGAAGCTTTCTTT.

The CDR3 region has the DNA TGCGCCAGCAGCTTCGGGACAGGAAACACAGATACGCAGTATTTT. Translated, it gives CASSFGTGNTDTQYF. The chain is built from TRBV5-1 and TRBJ2-3; 8 bases line up with TRBD1. Germline CDR1 is SGHRS and CDR2 is YFSETQ. The CDR3 spans 15 residues. V shed 2 bases and J 2 bases; nucleotides not matched to a gene: 4.

The genes are TRBV7-9 and TRBJ2-5, with D tentatively TRBD2 (5 bases). Trimming shortened V by 1 base and J by 9 bases, and 9 bases separated the two germline ends. The CDR3 covers 12 residues. Germline V gene sequence: CDR1 SEHNR, CDR2 FQNEAQ (reference sequence). CDR3 coding DNA: TGTGCCAGCAGCTTAGGGGCAGCGGCCCAGTACTTC. Translation gives CASSLGAAAQYF.

This chain connects TRBV11-2 to TRBJ1-1; 8 nucleotides match TRBD1. This CDR3 spans 13 amino acids. Germline V gene data show CDR1 as SGHAT and CDR2 as FQNNGV. Germline trimming cut 8 bases from V and 4 bases from J; bases unmatched to any gene: 6. The CDR3 bases are TGTGCCAGCGGAGGACAGGGTGTCACTGAAGCTTTCTTT. Its translation: CASGGQGVTEAFF.